This T cell receptor (beta chain) emerged from a study of tissue T cells after allogeneic stem cell transplantation. Overall study results and limits: Within patients, tissue anatomy strongly shaped TCR repertoire composition.

Sequenced by immunoSEQ multiplex PCR; TCRdb stores in-frame clones only, minus some. The profile shows 8,900 or so clones, roughly 45% of them singletons. This clone was observed a few times. Its matching antigen is unknown. Mouse names are used for the genes. With the read ending 1 residue before the CDR3 end, the germline J gene is used to fill in that end. V shed 5 bases, J shed 1 base, and the junction held 4 bases outside the gene matches. Germline assignment: CDR1 SNHLY and CDR2 FYNGKV (reference sequence). CDR3 size: 15 residues. Sample time point: mouse harvest day 7 after allogeneic transplant. The graft held 10^6 splenic CD5+ T cells and 10^7 T-cell-depleted bone marrow cells. Mice had MHC-mismatched B6 into BALB/c GVHD, sampled day 7 or 14.

The specimen was skin. The V and J genes are TRBV3 and TRBJ1-1, with 10 bases lining up with TRBD1. This receptor was taken from a female BALB/c mouse given C57BL/6 T cells with graft-versus-host disease after an allogeneic hematopoietic cell transplant. The CDR3 bases that were read are TGTGCCAGCAGCCCCGACAGGGGGCGAAACACAGAAGTCTTC. Amino acids: CASSPDRGRNTEVF. The entire CDR3 protein is CASSPDRGRNTEVFF. The full variable domain, in which reference TRBV3 and TRBJ1-1 provide the parts outside the CDR3, is GPKVLQIPSHQIIDMGQMVTLNCDPVSNHLYFYWYKQILGQQMEFLVNFYNGKVMEKSKLFKDQFSVERPDGSYFTLKIQPTALEDSAVYFCASSPDRGRNTEVFFGKGTRLTVV.